The next 23 T cell receptor beta chains were all read from a single sample in a study of OX40 agonist ivuxolimab in advanced cancers. Data came from immunoSEQ multiplex PCR; TCRdb stores just in-frame clones and leaves some out. The table shows 80,000 to 95,000 clones, with around 84% occurring only once. The specimen was CD4+ or CD8+ T cells sorted from blood, collected in a trial of the OX40 agonist ivuxolimab. The source is an adult with an advanced solid tumor such as melanoma, head and neck, liver or kidney cancer.

V is TRBV5-4 and J is TRBJ2-7, with a weak D call TRBD1 (6 bases). The CDR3 loop spans 13 amino acids. Germline assignment: CDR1 SGHNT and CDR2 YYREEE (reference sequence). Between the trimmed V and J ends, which lost 4 bases and 3 bases, there was a span of 11 bases. Written as DNA, the CDR3 is TGTGCCAGCAGCCAGGGGACATACTACGAGCAGTACTTC. Protein: CASSQGTYYEQYF.

The V and J genes are TRBV4-1 and TRBJ2-6, with no clear D. Deletions cut 0 bases from V and 0 bases from J, with 18 bases between. The CDR3 loop spans 20 amino acids. Germline CDR1 and CDR2: MGHRA and YSYEKL. CDR3 sequence reads: CASSQEKRPWPLSGANVLTF. As DNA, the CDR3 is TGCGCCAGCAGCCAAGAAAAGAGGCCTTGGCCCCTCTCTGGGGCCAACGTCCTGACTTTC.

The rearrangement joins TRBV5-1 to TRBJ1-4; 9 bases fit TRBD1. After removal of 0 bases from V and 8 bases from J, the junction contained 8 bases not matched to a gene. The CDR3 is made up of 16 amino acids. Germline assignment: CDR1 SGHRS and CDR2 YFSETQ. CDR3 DNA: TGCGCCAGCAGCTTGGGCAACAGGGGGCATAGAGAAAAACTGTTTTTT. Its translation: CASSLGNRGHREKLFF.

The chain carries TRBV5-1 and TRBJ2-3; 10 positions agree with TRBD2. V lost 4 bases, J lost 1 base, and 6 bases stayed unmatched. The CDR3 sequence is 16 residues long. Germline CDR1 reads SGHRS; CDR2 reads YFSETQ. The CDR3 region has the DNA TGCGCCAGCAGCCTAGGGACTAGCGAGGGCACAGATACGCAGTATTTT. This gives the protein CASSLGTSEGTDTQYF.

V is TRBV6-1 and J is TRBJ1-6; D is undetermined. The CDR3 loop spans 16 amino acids. Germline lookup yields CDR1 MNHNS and CDR2 SASEGT. The V end lost 0 bases, the J end lost 2 bases, and 8 bases lay between the germline ends. CDR3 DNA sequence: TGTGCCAGCAGTGAAGCAAGTCCAGCCTATAATTCACCCCTCCACTTT. Protein sequence: CASSEASPAYNSPLHF.

The J gene is TRBJ2-3, the V gene TRBV2; D not certain. Trimming pared 5 bases from V and 2 bases from J, leaving 5 bases between. There are 12 residues in the CDR3. Per germline, CDR1 SNHLY and CDR2 FYNNEI. The CDR3 DNA reads TGTGCCAGCAGTTTGGTCACAGATACGCAGTATTTT. Its protein product is CASSLVTDTQYF. Filled out from reference TRBV2 and TRBJ2-3, the complete variable domain reads EPEVTQTPSHQVTQMGQEVILRCVPISNHLYFYWYRQILGQKVEFLVSFYNNEISEKSEIFDDQFSVERPDGSNFTLKIRSTKLEDSAMYFCASSLVTDTQYFGPGTRLTVL.

This chain connects TRBV4-1 to TRBJ1-3; D remains ambiguous. The CDR3 has 17 amino acids. Germline CDR1 is MGHRA and CDR2 is YSYEKL. The germline V and J ends were trimmed by 1 base and 1 base, with 14 bases remaining between them. The chain's CDR3 is CASSQAVLTDSGNTIYF. Written as DNA, the CDR3 is TGCGCCAGCAGCCAAGCGGTACTAACGGATTCTGGAAACACCATATATTTT.

This clone was seen once. The chain couples TRBV28 to TRBJ1-5; D perhaps matches TRBD1 (5 bases). The CDR3 has 14 residues. The germline V gene encodes CDR1 MDHEN and CDR2 SYDVKM. Trimming shortened V by 7 bases and J by 2 bases, and 12 bases separated the two germline ends. In DNA, the CDR3 is TGTGCCAGCACAGGGACGGGTGGCAATCAGCCCCAGCATTTT. Amino acid sequence: CASTGTGGNQPQHF.

The V call is TRBV5-1, the J call TRBJ2-1; 10 nucleotides align to TRBD1. This CDR3 spans 15 amino acids. Germline V gene data show CDR1 as SGHRS and CDR2 as YFSETQ. The V and J ends lost 4 bases and 6 bases, in that order; junction bases with no gene match: 7. CDR3 in DNA: TGCGCCAGCAGCCCCAGACAGGGGGCGGTCAATGAGCAGTTCTTC. Protein sequence: CASSPRQGAVNEQFF.

The rearrangement links TRBV19 to TRBJ1-4, with D uncertain. Trimming shortened V by 8 bases and J by 8 bases, and 15 bases separated the two germline ends. The CDR3 has 13 amino acids. Germline loops: CDR1 LNHDA, CDR2 SQIVND (reference sequence). CDR3 loop: CASGEAGREKLFF. The CDR3 coding sequence is TGTGCCAGTGGCGAGGCAGGCAGGGAAAAACTGTTTTTT.

The chain carries TRBV21-1 and TRBJ2-7. TRBV21-1 is tagged as a pseudogene. The CDR3 is 15 residues long. The CDR3 DNA is TGTGCCAGTCGAAAGGGAGGACAGACCTCCTACGAGCAGTACTTC. Residues: CASRKGGQTSYEQYF.

The CDR3 nucleotides are TGTGCCAGCAGTTACCCGGGACTAGATAATGAGCAGTTCTTC. Residues: CASSYPGLDNEQFF. This chain joins TRBV2 and TRBJ2-1, with 8 bases aligning to TRBD2. Per germline, CDR1 SNHLY and CDR2 FYNNEI. The CDR3 totals 14 residues. V shed 5 bases and J 7 bases; nucleotides not matched to a gene: 7.

V is TRBV4-1 and J is TRBJ1-2, with D uncertain. Germline V CDR1 and CDR2: MGHRA, YSYEKL. V shed 0 bases and J shed 3 bases, with 14 bases lying between them. This CDR3 has 16 residues. CDR3 in amino acids: CASSQDLTSPDYGYTF. In nucleotides, the CDR3 is TGCGCCAGCAGCCAAGATTTGACAAGTCCGGACTATGGCTACACCTTC.

The chain has TRBV5-1 and TRBJ2-3; 15 bases are a match to TRBD2. V lost 0 bases and J lost 0; bases outside the gene matches: 11. The CDR3 is 21 residues long. Germline loops: CDR1 SGHRS, CDR2 YFSETQ. CDR3 nucleotide sequence: TGCGCCAGCAGCTTGGCCCGGGGACTAGCGGGGGGTAAAACTAGCACAGATACGCAGTATTTT. As protein: CASSLARGLAGGKTSTDTQYF.

This clone was seen a single time. The V call is TRBV10-3, the J call TRBJ1-4; 10 bases align to TRBD1. V shed 3 bases, J shed 6 bases, and the junction held 7 bases outside the gene matches. Germline V gene data show CDR1 as ENHRY and CDR2 as SYGVKD. The CDR3 has 16 amino acids. CDR3 nucleotides: TGTGCCATCAGTGACCCCTCCGGGACAGGGGATGAAAAACTGTTTTTT. It codes for CAISDPSGTGDEKLFF.

The chain combines TRBV11-3 with TRBJ2-7; the D call may be TRBD1 or TRBD2 (6 bases each). V was pared by 0 bases and J by 2 bases, with 11 bases between. Germline V CDR1 and CDR2: SGHNT, YENEEA. This CDR3 region has 15 residues. DNA for the CDR3: TGTGCCAGCAGCTTAGACGGGGGCCAGACCTACGAGCAGTACTTC. Its translation: CASSLDGGQTYEQYF.

J is TRBJ1-6 and V is TRBV5-1; 8 nucleotides agree with TRBD1. Germline CDR1 and CDR2: SGHRS and YFSETQ. The V gene end was trimmed by 4 bases and the J gene end by 9 bases; junction bases not matched to a gene: 9. The CDR3 contains 15 residues. In DNA form, the CDR3 reads TGCGCCAGCAGCCCGGACAGGGCCCTTCTTTCACCCCTCCACTTT. It encodes CASSPDRALLSPLHF.

This clone was seen just once. The J gene is TRBJ1-1, the V gene TRBV28; possible D gene TRBD1, 6 bases. The germline V gene encodes CDR1 MDHEN and CDR2 SYDVKM. The CDR3 contains 13 residues. The V gene lost 7 bases and the J gene lost 5 bases, with 14 bases spanning the gap. CDR3 region: CASTRTDLTEAFF. CDR3 sequence (DNA): TGTGCCAGCACCCGGACAGACCTGACTGAAGCTTTCTTT. Full variable domain (remainder filled in from reference TRBV28 and TRBJ1-1): DVKVTQSSRYLVKRTGEKVFLECVQDMDHENMFWYRQDPGLGLRLIYFSYDVKMKEKGDIPEGYSVSREKKERFSLILESASTNQTSMYLCASTRTDLTEAFFGQGTRLTVV.

V and J are TRBV29-1 and TRBJ2-5; no clear D. Trimming shortened V by 4 bases and J by 1 base, and 7 bases separated the two germline ends. The CDR3 runs 12 residues. From germline, CDR1 is SQVTM and CDR2 ANQGSEA. CDR3: CSVGDPQETQYF. DNA for the CDR3: TGCAGCGTTGGGGATCCCCAAGAGACCCAGTACTTC.

The chain is built from TRBV7-9 and TRBJ2-7; TRBD1 is a possible D gene (5 bases). The germline gives CDR1 SEHNR, CDR2 FQNEAQ (reference sequence). The CDR3 extends over 12 amino acids. V was shortened by 5 bases and J by 4 bases, with 9 bases between the two germline ends. The CDR3 nucleotides read TGTGCCAGCAGCCCCGCAGGGTACGAGCAGTACTTC. Amino acid sequence: CASSPAGYEQYF.

This clone appeared a single time. The chain links TRBV4-1 to TRBJ1-5; D not certain. V dropped 3 bases and J dropped 2 bases, with 17 bases sitting between them. CDR3 length: 17 amino acids. Germline V gene lookup returns CDR1 MGHRA and CDR2 YSYEKL. The CDR3 loop is CASSHHPTRARNQPQHF. As DNA, the CDR3 is TGCGCCAGCAGCCACCACCCCACGCGGGCCCGCAATCAGCCCCAGCATTTT.

The gene calls are TRBV28 and TRBJ2-5; D gene ambiguous. The CDR3 loop spans 13 amino acids. The V end lost 1 base, the J end lost 2 bases, and 5 bases lay between the germline ends. CDR1 is MDHEN and CDR2 is SYDVKM in the germline V gene. CDR3 protein: CASSLLWQETQYF. CDR3 DNA: TGTGCCAGCAGTTTATTATGGCAAGAGACCCAGTACTTC.

This CDR3 is CASSLAQGITDTQYF. Here the CDR3 DNA reads TGTGCCAGCAGCTTAGCACAGGGTATAACAGATACGCAGTATTTT. The chain employs TRBV7-2 and TRBJ2-3, with D tentatively TRBD1 (6 bases). V shed 0 bases and J shed 3 bases, with 10 bases lying between them. This CDR3 spans 15 amino acids. Germline V gives CDR1 SGHTA, CDR2 FQGNSA.